Sequencing of this T cell receptor (beta chain) was carried out in a study of T cells after posttransplantation cyclophosphamide. Methotrexate plus calcineurin inhibitor accompanied controls' myeloablative marrow transplants; sampling was 1 year later. V gave up 2 bases and J gave up 7 bases; unmatched junction bases: 5. The CDR3 covers 15 residues. Looked up from germline, CDR1 is MDHEN and CDR2 is SYDVKM. The assay was immunoSEQ multiplex PCR, and TCRdb's table has in-frame clones only and misses some. The sample records approximately 10,000 clones, around 92% being singletons. The sequenced sample was PBMCs, obtained 430 to 450 days after allogeneic stem cell transplant with calcineurin inhibitor and methotrexate. The TCR sequence derives from a male patient aged 50 to 59 who received an allogeneic stem cell transplant from an unrelated donor, was CMV-positive, and had chronic GVHD only. Some of the T cells may derive from the graft donor. The chain carries TRBV28 and TRBJ2-2; 9 bases map to TRBD1. The CDR3 protein is CASSLVDRGIGELFF. The CDR3, as DNA: TGTGCCAGCAGTTTAGTCGACAGGGGGATCGGGGAGCTGTTTTTT.